Relative to its sample, the clone carrying this TCR beta chain is medium-sized. The sample originates from a study of metastatic and nonmetastatic thyroid tumors. The wider study: Repertoire comparison spanned blood and tumor or nodule tissue of malignant and benign thyroid patients.

All patients were treatment-naive before thyroid surgery. Per the study methods: The study's classifier, a distant-metastasis tool for papillary thyroid cancer, was built using CDR3 differences across clinicopathological groups. MiXCR was used by TCRdb to re-call the PCR reads. The V and J calls and clone size are TCRdb's, not the authors'. The sample records about 28,000 clones, 3.7% being singletons. The V end was cut by 6 bases, the J end by 3 bases, with 12 bases between. This CDR3 contains 13 residues. Germline V lookup: CDR1 SNHLY, CDR2 FYNNEI. The clonotype comes from a male donor with papillary thyroid cancer or a benign thyroid nodule (not recorded which). Some clones in this sample may be carry-over from other donors' samples. Sequencing input: blood. The chain carries TRBV2 and TRBJ2-7; no definite D call. In DNA form, the CDR3 reads TGTGCCAGCAGAGACCTCGCGTACTACGAGCAGTACTTC. Residues: CASRDLAYYEQYF.